These T cell receptor beta chains were read from a single sample in a study of T cell responses to AZD1222 COVID-19 vaccine. Assay used: immunoSEQ multiplex PCR; TCRdb lists only in-frame clones, some missing. The data show 150,000 to 200,000 clones, approximately 91% seen once. The sample was peripheral blood, taken 28 days after the second AZD1222 dose. The receptors stem from an adult who received the AZD1222 COVID-19 vaccine. Both conserved end residues are part of each CDR3. Each record gives: V gene, D gene, J gene, clone size, CDR3 DNA, CDR3 protein. A D gene is named only where the DNA matches it firmly. The size of a clone is reported for some rows only, either as once, few or many, or as a class for expanded clones.

V: TRBV9
D: NA
J: TRBJ1-1
size: NA
DNA: TGTGCCAGCAGCGCAGTTGTAAGCACTGAAGCTTTCTTT
CDR3: CASSAVVSTEAFF

V: TRBV7-3
D: NA
J: TRBJ2-1
size: NA
DNA: TGTGCCAGCAGCTCTCATAGTCAGGGCGTCGGTGAGCAGTTCTTC
CDR3: CASSSHSQGVGEQFF

V: TRBV11-2
D: TRBD2
J: TRBJ2-3
size: NA
DNA: TGTGCCAGCAGACCGGGACTAGGGGCCACAGATACGCAGTATTTT
CDR3: CASRPGLGATDTQYF

V: TRBV19
D: NA
J: TRBJ1-2
size: NA
DNA: TGTGCCAGTAGTATTGAAGGCCTCTATGGCTACACCTTC
CDR3: CASSIEGLYGYTF

V: TRBV11-2
D: NA
J: TRBJ2-7
size: NA
DNA: TGTGCCAGCAGCTTAATCTCCCTGGGTTCAGGTTCGCCCCGTTTGGTGCAGTACTTC
CDR3: CASSLISLGSGSPRLVQYF

V: TRBV10-1
D: TRBD1
J: TRBJ2-7
size: NA
DNA: TGCGCCAGCACTAAGACAGGGGGGAACTACGAGCAGTACTTC
CDR3: CASTKTGGNYEQYF

V: TRBV7-6
D: NA
J: TRBJ2-1
size: NA
DNA: TGTGCCAGCAGCTTAGGGGGGTTTTTGATCAATGAGCAGTTCTTC
CDR3: CASSLGGFLINEQFF

V: TRBV7-9
D: TRBD1
J: TRBJ1-1
size: NA
DNA: TGTGCCAGCAGCTTAGGACAGGGGGAGAACACTGAAGCTTTCTTT
CDR3: CASSLGQGENTEAFF

V: TRBV5-1
D: TRBD2
J: TRBJ2-7
size: few
DNA: TGCGCCACCACGGGAGGGGGGGGCCCTCCCTACGAGCAGTACTTC
CDR3: CATTGGGGPPYEQYF

V: TRBV28
D: TRBD1
J: TRBJ1-2
size: NA
DNA: TGTGCCAGCAGCCCCCCCGGACAGGGGGGAGGCTACACCTTC
CDR3: CASSPPGQGGGYTF

V: TRBV4-2
D: NA
J: TRBJ1-5
size: once
DNA: TGTGCCAGCAGCCAAGACCCCAGGGGCTCTCAGCCCCAGCATTTT
CDR3: CASSQDPRGSQPQHF

V: TRBV10-2
D: TRBD2
J: TRBJ2-7
size: NA
DNA: TGCGCCAGCGGGGGACTAGCGGGTTTCCACGAGCAGTACTTC
CDR3: CASGGLAGFHEQYF

V: TRBV7-8
D: NA
J: TRBJ1-1
size: NA
DNA: TGTGCCAGCAGCCGAGAAAGAGGCAGGGCTACTGAAGCTTTCTTT
CDR3: CASSRERGRATEAFF

V: TRBV28
D: NA
J: TRBJ1-5
size: NA
DNA: TGTGCCAGCCTCAGGGATGGCAATCAGCCCCAGCATTTT
CDR3: CASLRDGNQPQHF

V: TRBV7-9
D: TRBD2
J: TRBJ2-5
size: NA
DNA: TGTGCCAGCAGCTTACGAAGCGGGGCTCAAGAGACCCAGTACTTC
CDR3: CASSLRSGAQETQYF

V: TRBV28
D: TRBD2
J: TRBJ2-1
size: NA
DNA: TGTGCCAGCAGTGCGCCTGTAGCGGGAGCAACCTACAATGAGCAGTTCTTC
CDR3: CASSAPVAGATYNEQFF

V: TRBV6-6
D: TRBD1
J: TRBJ1-1
size: NA
DNA: TGTGCCAGCAGTCCACGGACAGGGGGCACTGAAGCTTTCTTT
CDR3: CASSPRTGGTEAFF

V: TRBV7-2
D: NA
J: TRBJ1-6
size: NA
DNA: TGTGCCAGCAGCACGACCTCAGGGACGTATAATTCACCCCTCCACTTT
CDR3: CASSTTSGTYNSPLHF

V: TRBV18
D: NA
J: TRBJ1-6
size: NA
DNA: TGTGCCAGCTCACCACTGGGGGGCCCTAATTCACCCCTCCACTTT
CDR3: CASSPLGGPNSPLHF

V: TRBV10-3
D: NA
J: TRBJ1-2
size: NA
DNA: TGTGCCATCAGGCAGACAGGCATCAACTATGGCTACACCTTC
CDR3: CAIRQTGINYGYTF

V: TRBV5-1
D: NA
J: TRBJ1-4
size: NA
DNA: TGCGCCAGCAGCTTGTTCCCCGGCGGGGATGAAAAACTGTTTTTT
CDR3: CASSLFPGGDEKLFF

V: TRBV11-2
D: NA
J: TRBJ1-5
size: NA
DNA: TGTGCCAGCAGCGAAAGCCCTAATAGCAATCAGCCCCAGCATTTT
CDR3: CASSESPNSNQPQHF

V: TRBV2
D: NA
J: TRBJ1-6
size: NA
DNA: TGTGCCAGCAGAAGAGCTCCCTCACCCCTCCACTTT
CDR3: CASRRAPSPLHF

V: TRBV18
D: NA
J: TRBJ2-2
size: NA
DNA: TGTGCCAGCTCACCACCGCACAGGGCGGGCGGGGAGCTGTTTTTT
CDR3: CASSPPHRAGGELFF

V: TRBV7-2
D: TRBD1
J: TRBJ1-1
size: NA
DNA: TGTGCCAGCAGCTTAGAAGACAGGGGATGGGCTGAAGCTTTCTTT
CDR3: CASSLEDRGWAEAFF

V: TRBV11-2
D: NA
J: TRBJ1-6
size: NA
DNA: TGTGCCAGCAGCCTTGACGCGGGTTCACCCCTCCACTTT
CDR3: CASSLDAGSPLHF

V: TRBV19
D: NA
J: TRBJ1-5
size: NA
DNA: TGTGCCAGTAGTACCTCAACAGGGAGTGGACAGCCCCAGCATTTT
CDR3: CASSTSTGSGQPQHF

V: TRBV19
D: TRBD2
J: TRBJ2-1
size: NA
DNA: TGTGCCAGTAGTGACGGGGGAGGGTGGACTGAGCAGTTCTTC
CDR3: CASSDGGGWTEQFF

V: TRBV19
D: NA
J: TRBJ1-2
size: NA
DNA: TGTGCCAGTAGTCCTCAGGGGCTGTTCAACTATGGCTACACCTTC
CDR3: CASSPQGLFNYGYTF

V: TRBV11-2
D: TRBD1
J: TRBJ1-4
size: NA
DNA: TGTGCCAGCAGCTTTCAGCCGGGACAGGGCGGTGAAAAACTGTTTTTT
CDR3: CASSFQPGQGGEKLFF

V: TRBV7-6
D: NA
J: TRBJ1-1
size: NA
DNA: TGTGCCAGCAGCTCGCCCCTGACAGGGAACACTGAAGCTTTCTTT
CDR3: CASSSPLTGNTEAFF

V: TRBV11-2
D: NA
J: TRBJ2-5
size: NA
DNA: TGTGCCAGCAGCTTAGGGGCTAGCGCTACATCTGAGACCCAGTACTTC
CDR3: CASSLGASATSETQYF

V: TRBV5-1
D: NA
J: TRBJ1-1
size: NA
DNA: TGCGCCAGCAGCCAGAATTTGATAGCGAACACTGAAGCTTTCTTT
CDR3: CASSQNLIANTEAFF

V: TRBV3-1/TRBV3-2
D: NA
J: TRBJ1-6
size: once
DNA: TGTGCCAGCAGCCAGGGGATGGTAGATAATTCACCCCTCCACTTT
CDR3: CASSQGMVDNSPLHF

V: TRBV11-3
D: NA
J: TRBJ1-1
size: once
DNA: TGTGCCAGCAGCTTAGGCTCCGGCGGTGTCACTGAAGCTTTCTTT
CDR3: CASSLGSGGVTEAFF

V: TRBV4-1
D: NA
J: TRBJ1-6
size: NA
DNA: TGCGCCAGCAGCCTGGCATGGGGTAATTCACCCCTCCACTTT
CDR3: CASSLAWGNSPLHF

V: TRBV24-1
D: TRBD1
J: TRBJ2-7
size: NA
DNA: TGTGCCACCAGTCGGACAGGGGGGAACTACGAGCAGTACTTC
CDR3: CATSRTGGNYEQYF

V: TRBV2
D: TRBD2
J: TRBJ2-2
size: NA
DNA: TGTGCCAGCAAACTAGCGTGGACCGGGGAGCTGTTTTTT
CDR3: CASKLAWTGELFF

V: TRBV5-1
D: NA
J: TRBJ2-2
size: NA
DNA: TGCGCCAGCAAGCCGGGACAGAACACCGGGGAGCTGTTTTTT
CDR3: CASKPGQNTGELFF

V: TRBV19
D: TRBD1
J: TRBJ2-1
size: NA
DNA: TGTGCCACCGAAACAGGGGGCGCAGGCAATGAGCAGTTCTTC
CDR3: CATETGGAGNEQFF

V: TRBV23-1
D: NA
J: TRBJ2-7
size: NA
DNA: TGCGCCAGCAGTCCGCTGAGGACGGTCTCCTACGAGCAGTACTTC
CDR3: CASSPLRTVSYEQYF